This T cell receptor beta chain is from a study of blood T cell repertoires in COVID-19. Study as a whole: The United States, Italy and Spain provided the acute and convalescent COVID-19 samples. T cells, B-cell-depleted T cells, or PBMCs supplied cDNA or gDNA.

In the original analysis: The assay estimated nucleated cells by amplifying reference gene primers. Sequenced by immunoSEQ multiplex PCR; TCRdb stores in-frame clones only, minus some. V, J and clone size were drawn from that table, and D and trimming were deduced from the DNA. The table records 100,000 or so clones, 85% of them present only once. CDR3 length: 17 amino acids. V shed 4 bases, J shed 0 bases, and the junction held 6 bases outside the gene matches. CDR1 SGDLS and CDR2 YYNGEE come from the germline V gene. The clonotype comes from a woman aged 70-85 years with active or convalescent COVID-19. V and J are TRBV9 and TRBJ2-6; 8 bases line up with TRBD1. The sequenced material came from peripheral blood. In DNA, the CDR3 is TGTGCCAGCAGCCCCAGGGACAGGACCTCTGGGGCCAACGTCCTGACTTTC. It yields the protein CASSPRDRTSGANVLTF.